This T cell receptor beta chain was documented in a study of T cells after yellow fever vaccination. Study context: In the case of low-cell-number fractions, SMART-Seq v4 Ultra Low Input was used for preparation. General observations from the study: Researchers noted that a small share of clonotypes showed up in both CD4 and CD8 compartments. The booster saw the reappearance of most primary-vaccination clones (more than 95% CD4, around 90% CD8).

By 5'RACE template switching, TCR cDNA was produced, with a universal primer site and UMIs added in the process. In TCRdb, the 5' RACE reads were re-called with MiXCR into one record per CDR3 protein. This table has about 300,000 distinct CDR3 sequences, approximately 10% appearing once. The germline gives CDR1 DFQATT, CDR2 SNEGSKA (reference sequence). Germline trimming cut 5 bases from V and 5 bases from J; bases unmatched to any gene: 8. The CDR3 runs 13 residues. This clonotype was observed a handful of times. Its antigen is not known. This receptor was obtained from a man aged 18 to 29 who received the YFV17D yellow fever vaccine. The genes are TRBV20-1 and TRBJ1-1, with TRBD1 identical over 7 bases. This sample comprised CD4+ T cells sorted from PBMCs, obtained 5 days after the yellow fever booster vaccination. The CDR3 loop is CSASQGLRTEAFF. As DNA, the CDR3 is TGCAGTGCTTCACAGGGGTTGAGGACTGAAGCTTTCTTT.